What follows is one TCR beta chain and its context. Its antigen has not been determined. The record has no base qualities; no much larger clone is one base away. The CDR3 regions of human TCRbeta chains were analyzed by immunosequencing. Per the original workflow: TCRs in the repertoires were compared against a reference library of SARS-CoV-2-specific TCRs that had been generated with the MIRA antigen-specificity platform. Breadth was defined as the fraction of unique TCRs that were SARS-CoV-2-associated. Depth was defined as the fraction of total T cells that were SARS-CoV-2-associated. Each spike-specific TCR was assigned to its reactive spike region and to a CD4 or CD8 class using the MIRA data. Log10-transformed breadth and depth values were compared by one-way ANOVA with Sidak's multiple comparisons tests. TCRdb stores this immuneACCESS table with in-frame sequences only. Part of the clones is absent; in the studies checked, under half of the shortfall reflects unresolved V genes, and no reason is known for the rest. That table supplies the V and J calls and clone size; D and trimming were determined from the DNA. Within this sample are 100,000 to 150,000 clones, with roughly 91% of them counted one time only. The ten largest clones add up to more than 9.5% of the sample.

Spanning cysteine to phenylalanine, the CDR3 consists of 14 amino acids. The DNA shown is the 42-base CDR3, in frame from base 1. CDR1 and CDR2 were assigned from the germline V gene (reference sequence) as MNHEY and SMNVEV. Trimmed from V: 5 bases; trimmed from J: 7 bases; junction bases lacking a gene match: 10. This sample was taken from a study of T cell responses to AZD1222 COVID-19 vaccine (dated by TCRdb to the early 2020s). In the study overall: TCR sequencing was performed for roughly 240 trial participants, of whom roughly 200 were given two doses of AZD1222 and around 26 were given two doses of MenACWY control vaccine. Enrollment into the trials was organized by age into subgroups of 18-55, 56-69 and 70-plus years, and those subgroups contained roughly 150, 30 and 60 TCR-sequenced participants, respectively. General study outcomes and caveats: Only five to seven AZD1222 recipients were SARS-CoV-2 seropositive at baseline, limiting conclusions about previously exposed vaccinees. Vaccine-associated CD4 TCRs spanned the whole spike protein, with dominant responses in regions 160-218 and 743-854. The 56-69-year group was small, and its depth increase did not reach significance, likely because of low power. Participants were mostly white British and included more females than males, and it was suggested by the authors that clonal diversity may have been underestimated. Because no day 14 peak-response samples were available, repertoires were characterized only after the peak T cell response. Spike-specific TCR breadth and depth rose significantly after two AZD1222 doses compared with day 0 and with MenACWY recipients. Reportedly, close to half of the unique spike-specific TCRs recognized epitopes lying outside the regions that are mutated in the B.1.351 and B.1.1.7 variants.

Per the publication, the time point label means: baseline before first vaccination. What this sample's treatment or condition label stands for: meningococcal conjugate vaccine given as trial control. Vaccinee samples were obtained from the UK trials COV001 and COV002, which included a single-blind randomized controlled phase 2/3 trial of AZD1222 (ChAdOx1 nCoV-19) in healthy adults. Trial participant PBMC samples were collected at day 0 and day 28 after the second dose for TCRbeta chain sequencing. The TCR was taken from an adult in good health. The rearrangement joined TRBV27 to TRBJ1-1, with 7 central nucleotides matching TRBD1. The source was peripheral blood, collected on day 0 of MenACWY control vaccination. CDR3 loop: CASSLTGERGEAFF. The sequenced DNA is TGTGCCAGCAGTCTCACAGGGGAACGGGGTGAAGCTTTCTTT.